Below are 14 T cell receptor beta chains sequenced from a single sample in a study of cytomegalovirus exposure and HLA in healthy donors. 13 Jbeta primers and 60 Vbeta primers were used for the PCR. This table comes from immunoSEQ multiplex PCR, and its TCRdb copy is limited to in-frame clones, with some not included. Of some 110,000 clones in the sample, around 81% were seen once. Sequenced: PBMCs. Receptors were obtained from a woman aged 25 to 45 in good health and CMV-seronegative.

The V and J genes are TRBV28 and TRBJ2-1; D perhaps matches TRBD1 (6 bases). The CDR3 extends over 15 amino acids. V was pared by 3 bases and J by 0 bases, with 9 bases between. Germline CDR1 and CDR2: MDHEN and SYDVKM. The CDR3 nucleotides are TGTGCCAGCAGTTTGAGAGGGGGCTCCTACAATGAGCAGTTCTTC. It translates to CASSLRGGSYNEQFF.

The J gene is TRBJ2-5, the V gene TRBV30; no definite D call. TRBJ2-7 matches the DNA end more closely, so the J call is doubtful. The CDR3 has 13 amino acids. The germline gives CDR1 GTSNPN, CDR2 SVGIG (reference sequence). In DNA form, the CDR3 reads TGTGCCTGGAGTCTATCGGCAGGCTACGAGCAGTACTTC. It yields the protein CAWSLSAGYEQYF.

CDR3 in DNA: TGTGCCATCTCCGACCAGATGGACAGCTTACAAGAGACCCAGTACTTC. Encoded protein: CAISDQMDSLQETQYF. This rearrangement joins TRBV10-3 to TRBJ2-5; a weak D match, TRBD1 (6 bases). The CDR3 runs to 16 residues. The germline V and J ends were trimmed by 8 bases and 2 bases, with 21 bases remaining between them. Germline assignment: CDR1 ENHRY and CDR2 SYGVKD.

The CDR3 DNA follows: TGTGCCAGCAGTTTTTCGGACGAGCAGTACTTC. This encodes CASSFSDEQYF. The chain couples TRBV28 to TRBJ2-7; D gene uncertain. Germline V CDR1 and CDR2: MDHEN, SYDVKM. The V and J ends lost 3 bases and 5 bases respectively, with 5 bases between them. The CDR3 totals 11 residues. The full variable domain, in which reference TRBV28 and TRBJ2-7 provide the parts outside the CDR3, is DVKVTQSSRYLVKRTGEKVFLECVQDMDHENMFWYRQDPGLGLRLIYFSYDVKMKEKGDIPEGYSVSREKKERFSLILESASTNQTSMYLCASSFSDEQYFGPGTRLTVT.

This clone showed up just a few times. The chain carries TRBV15 and TRBJ2-7, with TRBD1 matching 12 bases. J lost 5 bases, V lost 1 base, and 6 bases had no gene match. Germline V CDR1 and CDR2: LNHNV, YYDKDF (reference sequence). This CDR3 is 16 amino acids long. The CDR3 coding sequence is TGTGCCACCAGCAGAGGGGGGACAGGGGGCCTCCACGAGCAGTACTTC. Translating it yields CATSRGGTGGLHEQYF.

This clone has more than one count but fewer than ten. V usage is TRBV11-2 and J usage is TRBJ2-1; 9 nucleotides line up with TRBD1. Looked up from germline, CDR1 is SGHAT and CDR2 is FQNNGV. Unmatched junction bases numbered 6, after V lost 1 base and J lost 8 bases. CDR3 length: 15 residues. CDR3: CASSLVTGGSDEQFF. CDR3 sequence (DNA): TGTGCCAGCAGCTTAGTGACAGGGGGTTCGGATGAGCAGTTCTTC.

The chain links TRBV20-1 to TRBJ2-5, with D possibly matching TRBD2 (5 bases). The germline CDR1 and CDR2 sequences are DFQATT and SNEGSKA (reference sequence). The CDR3 spans 10 residues. The CDR3 DNA reads as TGCAGGGGCGCGGGAGAGACCCAGTACTTC. As protein: CRGAGETQYF.

This rearrangement joins TRBV6-1 to TRBJ1-1; tentatively, D is TRBD1 (6 bases). The CDR3 runs 14 residues. The germline V gene encodes CDR1 MNHNS and CDR2 SASEGT. V gave up 6 bases and J gave up 5 bases, with 16 bases separating them. The CDR3 region has the DNA TGTGCCAGCAGAGTTTCAGGGGAGGGAACTGAAGCTTTCTTT. It yields the protein CASRVSGEGTEAFF.

This clone showed up just a few times. The V call is TRBV6-5, the J call TRBJ2-2; possible D gene TRBD1, 6 bases. CDR1 and CDR2 from the germline V gene are MNHEY and SVGAGI. The CDR3 sequence is 13 residues long. V lost 10 bases to trimming and J lost 3 bases, with 12 bases between them. The CDR3: CAISRTDTGELFF. In DNA, the CDR3 is TGTGCCATCTCCCGGACAGACACCGGGGAGCTGTTTTTT.

This chain uses TRBV14 with TRBJ1-2; maybe TRBD1 (5 bases). Germline V CDR1 and CDR2: SGHDN, FVKESK. This CDR3 contains 16 residues. Deletions cut 0 bases from V and 6 bases from J, with 17 bases between. The CDR3 nucleotides are TGTGCCAGCAGCCAAGAAGTCAACAGCGGGGCACATGGCTACACCTTC. This translates into CASSQEVNSGAHGYTF.

The rearrangement uses TRBV6-6 and TRBJ2-2; 13 bases are a match to TRBD2. The CDR3 totals 16 residues. CDR1 is MNHNY and CDR2 is SVGAGI in the germline V gene (reference sequence). The V segment lost 4 bases and the J segment 6 bases; nucleotides outside the gene matches: 5. Here the CDR3 DNA reads TGTGCCAGCAGTTTCCCGGGACTAGCGGGATCCGGGGAGCTGTTTTTT. This sequence encodes CASSFPGLAGSGELFF.

This sequence joins TRBV6-1 and TRBJ2-5, with 10 bases lining up with TRBD2. J gave up 3 bases and V 6 bases, and 4 bases lay outside the gene matches. Germline assignment: CDR1 MNHNS and CDR2 SASEGT. The CDR3 runs to 14 residues. The CDR3 bases are TGTGCCAGCAGGAGCGGGAGGGCCGAAGAGACCCAGTACTTC. It codes for CASRSGRAEETQYF.

The chain uses TRBV5-1 and TRBJ2-2; 8 bases align to TRBD2. CDR3 length: 15 amino acids. Germline V CDR1 and CDR2: SGHRS, YFSETQ. V dropped 5 bases and J dropped 0; count of bases not matched to a gene: 3. The CDR3 DNA follows: TGCGCCAGCAGGGGTAGCGGGACGAACACCGGGGAGCTGTTTTTT. Protein product: CASRGSGTNTGELFF.

The gene calls are TRBV5-1 and TRBJ2-2, with 13 bases that match TRBD2. The CDR3 sequence is 17 residues long. After removal of 4 bases from V and 2 bases from J, the junction contained 5 bases not matched to a gene. Per the germline V gene, CDR1 is SGHRS and CDR2 is YFSETQ. The CDR3 loop is CASSLGTSGKNTGELFF. CDR3 DNA sequence: TGCGCCAGCAGCCTCGGGACTAGCGGGAAAAACACCGGGGAGCTGTTTTTT.